Each of the 23 T cell receptor beta chains below was sequenced from the same sample in a study of Ad26.COV2.S vaccination and SARS-CoV-2 variants. As for treatment: some 20 received Ad26.COV2.S at low or high dose, single or two shots; 5 received placebo; per-sample allocation not given. The samples were gathered on day 63 after the first injection of vaccine or placebo. The data were produced by immunoSEQ multiplex PCR, yet TCRdb's version contains in-frame clones alone and is incomplete. The profile shows some 390,000 clones, about nine tenths of them singletons. This sample comprised peripheral blood, obtained in a trial of Ad26.COV2.S vaccine versus placebo. The receptors shown here come from a person between 18 and 60 years old who received the Ad26.COV2.S COVID-19 vaccine or a placebo.

The CDR3 here is CASSLSRTSSPATEQFF. CDR3 DNA: TGTGCCAGCAGCTTGAGCCGAACTAGCAGCCCCGCTACTGAGCAGTTCTTC. This chain connects TRBV9 to TRBJ2-1; weak D call: TRBD2 (6 bases). From germline, CDR1 is SGDLS and CDR2 YYNGEE. The V gene lost 4 bases and the J gene lost 9 bases, with 26 bases spanning the gap. The CDR3 extends over 17 amino acids.

The chain joins TRBV12-3 or TRBV12-4 to TRBJ2-7, with D perhaps matching TRBD2 (5 bases). This CDR3 spans 13 amino acids. Trimming stripped 4 bases from V and 1 base from J, with 8 bases between. The CDR3 spells CASSSDFSYEQYF. The DNA for the CDR3 is TGTGCCAGCAGTTCGGACTTTTCCTACGAGCAGTACTTC.

The chain recombines TRBV9 with TRBJ2-1, with TRBD2 identical over 10 bases. The CDR3 is 17 residues long. Germline trimming cut 3 bases from V and 0 bases from J; bases unmatched to any gene: 6. The germline CDR1 and CDR2 sequences are SGDLS and YYNGEE. CDR3 sequence (DNA): TGTGCCAGCAGCGCTACCAGCGGGAGGGCCTCCTACAATGAGCAGTTCTTC. Translating gives CASSATSGRASYNEQFF.

The chain couples TRBV6-2 or TRBV6-3 to TRBJ2-7; TRBD2 aligns across 8 bases. The CDR3 covers 14 residues. Per the germline V gene, CDR1 is MNHEY and CDR2 is SVGEGT. V dropped 6 bases and J dropped 2; count of bases not matched to a gene: 6. The CDR3, as DNA: TGTGCCAGCAGCGACGGGGGACTAGCCTACGAGCAGTACTTC. It translates to CASSDGGLAYEQYF.

This sequence joins TRBV2 and TRBJ1-5; 8 bases align to TRBD1. The ends lost 6 bases at V and 6 bases at J; junction bases unmatched: 10. Germline V gene sequence: CDR1 SNHLY, CDR2 FYNNEI. CDR3 length equals 15 residues. The CDR3 sequence is CASRPTGVISQPQHF. The CDR3 region has the DNA TGTGCCAGCAGACCGACAGGGGTAATAAGTCAGCCCCAGCATTTT.

The chain combines TRBV2 with TRBJ2-3, with 7 bases matching TRBD2. Germline CDR1 is SNHLY and CDR2 is FYNNEI. The length of the CDR3 is 15 residues. V shed 7 bases and J 1 base; nucleotides not matched to a gene: 8. CDR3 nucleotides: TGTGCCAGCAATAACTGGAGCGGGGGCACAGATACGCAGTATTTT. Amino acids: CASNNWSGGTDTQYF.

The rearrangement uses TRBV3-1 (or the pseudogene TRBV3-2) and TRBJ2-7; D gene unclear. Between the trimmed V and J ends, which lost 2 bases and 1 base, there was a span of 3 bases. There are 12 residues in the CDR3. Per germline, CDR1 LGHDT and CDR2 YNNKEL (reference sequence). CDR3 sequence: CASSQRSYEQYF. Here the CDR3 DNA reads TGTGCCAGCAGCCAACGTTCCTACGAGCAGTACTTC.

The V gene is TRBV3-1 (or the pseudogene TRBV3-2), the J gene TRBJ1-5, with D perhaps matching TRBD1 (5 bases). The length of the CDR3 is 15 residues. V was cut by 1 base and J by 9 bases, with 16 bases left in between. The germline gives CDR1 LGHDT, CDR2 YNNKEL (reference sequence). CDR3 nucleotide sequence: TGTGCCAGCAGCCAAGTTGGAGGGGTGGACGGGCCCCAGCATTTT. As protein: CASSQVGGVDGPQHF.

This sequence joins TRBV11-2 and TRBJ2-2, with D possibly being TRBD1 or TRBD2 (5 bases each). V dropped 5 bases and J dropped 3 bases, with 7 bases sitting between them. CDR1 is SGHAT, CDR2 FQNNGV, per germline. This CDR3 has 13 residues. The CDR3 is CASSRGYTGELFF. Here the CDR3 DNA reads TGTGCCAGCAGCCGGGGCTACACCGGGGAGCTGTTTTTT.

The V call is TRBV11-3, the J call TRBJ2-1; D not resolved. Germline V gene data show CDR1 as SGHNT and CDR2 as YENEEA. This CDR3 region has 13 residues. Trimming took 5 bases from V and 5 from J, leaving 10 bases between them. The CDR3 reads CASSPRTDNEQFF. DNA of the CDR3: TGTGCCAGCAGCCCCCGTACTGACAATGAGCAGTTCTTC.

This clone was seen only a few times. The genes are TRBV11-2 and TRBJ2-7; the match to TRBD2 covers 14 bases. Per the germline V gene, CDR1 is SGHAT and CDR2 is FQNNGV. The CDR3 spans 14 residues. Germline trimming cut 5 bases from V and 6 bases from J; bases unmatched to any gene: 3. The CDR3 loop is CASSPGLAGAEQYF. CDR3 coding DNA: TGTGCCAGCAGCCCGGGACTAGCGGGAGCCGAGCAGTACTTC. The whole variable domain, filled in from reference TRBV11-2 and TRBJ2-7, reads EAGVAQSPRYKIIEKRQSVAFWCNPISGHATLYWYQQILGQGPKLLIQFQNNGVVDDSQLPKDRFSAERLKGVDSTLKIQPAKLEDSAVYLCASSPGLAGAEQYFGPGTRLTVT.

The genes are TRBV15 and TRBJ2-1, with no clear D. V lost 4 bases and J 10 bases, leaving 17 bases between the germline ends. The CDR3 runs 14 residues. Per the germline V gene, CDR1 is LNHNV and CDR2 is YYDKDF (reference sequence). Written as DNA, the CDR3 is TGTGCCACCAGCATGGGCAGACTTCGGAGCGAGCAGTTCTTC. It translates to CATSMGRLRSEQFF.

This rearrangement joins TRBV18 to TRBJ1-5; D call uncertain. V lost 3 bases, J lost 1 base, and 10 bases lay in between. This CDR3 spans 15 amino acids. CDR1 is KGHSH and CDR2 is LQKENI in the germline V gene. The CDR3 loop is CASSPRVLSNQPQHF. CDR3 DNA sequence: TGTGCCAGCTCACCGCGGGTCCTAAGCAATCAGCCCCAGCATTTT.

The V call is TRBV19, the J call TRBJ2-3; D tentatively fits TRBD1 or TRBD2 (5 bases each). Trimming removed 2 bases from V and 3 bases from J, with 15 bases in between. The germline V gene encodes CDR1 LNHDA and CDR2 SQIVND (reference sequence). CDR3 size: 16 residues. This chain's CDR3 is CASSILGVSGTDTQYF. DNA for the CDR3: TGTGCCAGTAGTATACTAGGGGTGTCGGGGACAGATACGCAGTATTTT.

This clone was recorded once. The genes are TRBV30 and TRBJ2-1; 10 bases line up with TRBD2. From germline, CDR1 is GTSNPN and CDR2 SVGIG (reference sequence). The V segment lost 0 bases and the J segment 1 base; nucleotides outside the gene matches: 15. The CDR3 has 20 residues. CDR3 loop: CAWSVRSLAGDLKSYNEQFF. In DNA form, the CDR3 reads TGTGCCTGGAGTGTACGGAGCCTAGCGGGAGATCTGAAATCCTACAATGAGCAGTTCTTC.

The chain has TRBV11-2 and TRBJ2-1, with TRBD1 identical over 12 bases. The CDR3 loop spans 14 amino acids. V was pared by 3 bases and J by 8 bases, with 2 bases of the junction left unmatched. Germline V gene sequence: CDR1 SGHAT, CDR2 FQNNGV. The CDR3 coding sequence is TGTGCCAGCAGCTTGGGACAGGGGGCCTATGAGCAGTTCTTC. Residues: CASSLGQGAYEQFF. The entire variable domain, with the rest obtained from reference TRBV11-2 and TRBJ2-1, is as follows: EAGVAQSPRYKIIEKRQSVAFWCNPISGHATLYWYQQILGQGPKLLIQFQNNGVVDDSQLPKDRFSAERLKGVDSTLKIQPAKLEDSAVYLCASSLGQGAYEQFFGPGTRLTVL.

The chain has TRBV21-1 and TRBJ1-5; the table assigns TRBD1, which was not confirmed against the DNA. TRBV21-1 is described as a pseudogene. The CDR3 has 19 amino acids. The CDR3 reads CASSKGQIDRGLSNQPQHF. The CDR3 DNA follows: TGTGCCAGCAGCAAAGGCCAGATCGACAGGGGGCTGAGCAATCAGCCCCAGCATTTT.

This rearrangement joins TRBV30 to TRBJ2-7; D is unclear. This CDR3 has 13 amino acids. Per the germline V gene, CDR1 is GTSNPN and CDR2 is SVGIG (reference sequence). V was trimmed by 2 bases and J by 4 bases, leaving 12 bases between them. Here the CDR3 DNA reads TGTGCCTGGAGTTTGGAGCTGCTTTACGAGCAGTACTTC. Protein sequence: CAWSLELLYEQYF.

This clone showed up just once. The chain links TRBV5-4 to TRBJ2-1; TRBD2 agrees at 11 bases. The CDR3 contains 15 residues. The V gene's germline CDR1 is SGHNT and CDR2 YYREEE (reference sequence). The trim removed 5 bases at V and 3 bases at J, leaving 4 bases unmatched. The CDR3 reads CASRVGTSGYNEQFF. The DNA of the CDR3 is TGTGCCAGCAGGGTAGGGACTAGCGGCTACAATGAGCAGTTCTTC.

CDR3 nucleotides: TGTGCCAGCAGAGCCAACCGGGACGGATTCTCCTACGAGCAGTACTTC. This gives the protein CASRANRDGFSYEQYF. The chain links TRBV2 to TRBJ2-7; either TRBD1 or TRBD2 may fit D (5 bases each). Germline V CDR1 and CDR2: SNHLY, FYNNEI. The CDR3 runs 16 residues. Trimming removed 6 bases at V and 0 bases at J, with 18 bases between.

The chain uses TRBV6-5 and TRBJ1-1; the D is unclear. Germline CDR1 MNHEY, CDR2 SVGAGI. This CDR3 contains 14 residues. V lost 4 bases to trimming and J lost 4 bases, with 13 bases between them. CDR3: CASSFREARTEAFF. DNA of the CDR3: TGTGCCAGCAGTTTCCGGGAAGCGCGCACTGAAGCTTTCTTT.

The CDR3: CASSSQRGHRGTDTQYF. The CDR3 nucleotides are TGTGCCAGCAGCTCACAGCGGGGACACAGGGGCACAGATACGCAGTATTTT. The genes are TRBV7-2 and TRBJ2-3; a weak D match, TRBD2 (7 bases). The germline gives CDR1 SGHTA, CDR2 FQGNSA. Trimming cost V 4 bases and J 1 base, with 18 bases left between them. This CDR3 comprises 17 residues.

The V gene is TRBV5-1, the J gene TRBJ2-3; D gene unclear. The CDR3 has 14 residues. Trimming took 0 bases from V and 2 from J, leaving 7 bases between them. Germline CDR1 is SGHRS and CDR2 is YFSETQ. The CDR3 protein is CASSLAGVTDTQYF. CDR3 coding DNA: TGCGCCAGCAGCTTGGCAGGCGTCACAGATACGCAGTATTTT.